This T cell receptor (beta chain) is from a study of cytomegalovirus exposure and HLA in healthy donors. Study results and caveats: A later analysis by the authors found several of the most significant clusters apparently linked to common viral pathogens. Specific recognition of CMV antigens was confirmed in vitro for three chains (all CMV-associated).

On this clone: What it recognizes is unknown.

Researchers ran the PCR with 60 Vbeta and 13 Jbeta primers. Generated by immunoSEQ multiplex PCR, the TCRdb table keeps only in-frame clones and is missing some. The table has around 200,000 clones, roughly 80% seen once. The CDR3 length is 12 residues. The sequence was collected from a man aged 35-49 years in good health and CMV-seropositive. The chain is built from TRBV21-1 and TRBJ1-5; the DNA was not used to check the table's D call, TRBD1. TRBV21-1 is a listed pseudogene. The specimen sequenced was PBMCs. Written as DNA, the CDR3 is TGTGCCAGCGACAGGGGTGGTCAGCCCCAGCATTTT. Its translation is CASDRGGQPQHF.